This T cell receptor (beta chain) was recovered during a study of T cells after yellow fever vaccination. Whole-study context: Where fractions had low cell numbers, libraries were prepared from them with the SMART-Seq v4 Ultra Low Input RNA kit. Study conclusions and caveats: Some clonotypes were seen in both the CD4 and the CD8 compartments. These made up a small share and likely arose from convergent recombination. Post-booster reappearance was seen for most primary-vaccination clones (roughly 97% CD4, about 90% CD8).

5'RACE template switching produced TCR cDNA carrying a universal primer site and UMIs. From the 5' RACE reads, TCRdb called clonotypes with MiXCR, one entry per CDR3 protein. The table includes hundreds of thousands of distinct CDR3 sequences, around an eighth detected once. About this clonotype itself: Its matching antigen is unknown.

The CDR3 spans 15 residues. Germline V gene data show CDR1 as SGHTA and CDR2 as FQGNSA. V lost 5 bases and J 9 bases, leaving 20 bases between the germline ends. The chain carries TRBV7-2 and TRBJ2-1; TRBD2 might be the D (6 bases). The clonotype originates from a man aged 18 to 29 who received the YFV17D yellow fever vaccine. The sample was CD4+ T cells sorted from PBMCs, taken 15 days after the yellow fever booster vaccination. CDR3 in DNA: TGTGCCAGCAGCCTCGAGGAGGGGAGATATGGTGAGCAGTTCTTC. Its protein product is CASSLEEGRYGEQFF.